This entry features one T cell receptor beta chain sequence. The target antigen is unknown. The CDR3 length is 17 residues. Trimming removed 3 bases from V and 0 bases from J; junction bases left unmatched: 12. Germline V gene lookup returns CDR1 SGHRS and CDR2 YFSETQ. These data originate in a study of shared clonotypes between healthy human individuals. Study context: Each donor had three CD4 naive, three CD4 memory, two CD8 naive and one CD8 memory plate.

The method was immunoSEQ multiplex PCR; TCRdb's version includes in-frame clones alone and lacks a portion of them. The sample shows 2 million to 3 million clones, roughly 92% of them seen only once. Whole-study results and caveats: Deeper or shallower sequencing was expected to change how clonotypes are shared among donors.

The chain combines TRBV5-1 with TRBJ2-7; 7 nucleotides line up with TRBD1. The sequence derives from a man younger than 35 in good health. Sample: naive CD4+ T cells sorted from blood. The subset: CD45RA+ positively selected. The CDR3 here is CASSWAKGQLSSYEQYF. The CDR3 nucleotides read TGCGCCAGCAGCTGGGCGAAGGGACAGCTGAGCTCCTACGAGCAGTACTTC.